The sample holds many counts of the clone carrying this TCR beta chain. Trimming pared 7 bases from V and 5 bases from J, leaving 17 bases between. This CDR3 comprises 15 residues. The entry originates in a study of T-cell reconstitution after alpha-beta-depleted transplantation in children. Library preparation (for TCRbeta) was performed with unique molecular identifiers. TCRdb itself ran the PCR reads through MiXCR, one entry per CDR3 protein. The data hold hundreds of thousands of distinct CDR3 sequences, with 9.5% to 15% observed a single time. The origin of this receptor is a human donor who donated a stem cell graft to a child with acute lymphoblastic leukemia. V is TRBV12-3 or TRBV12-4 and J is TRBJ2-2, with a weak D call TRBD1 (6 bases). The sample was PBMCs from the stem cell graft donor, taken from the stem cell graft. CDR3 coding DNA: TGTGCCAGCATTTCAGGGGCCGTGGGGACCGGGGAGCTGTTTTTT. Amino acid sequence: CASISGAVGTGELFF.